This T cell receptor beta chain was identified during a study of T cells after yellow fever vaccination. Trimming pared 6 bases from V and 1 base from J, leaving 18 bases between. The length of the CDR3 is 17 residues. Per germline, CDR1 LNHDA and CDR2 SQIVND (reference sequence). Of note for this clonotype: What it binds is not known.

Study observations and caveats: Compared with primary, the secondary response was weaker and peaked at day 5, not 15.

TCRdb reprocessed the 5' RACE reads via MiXCR and lists one record per CDR3 protein. The repertoire holds a few hundred thousand distinct CDR3 sequences, roughly 4% seen once, with 20% to 30% in the top ten. Sample: PBMCs, taken 5 days after the yellow fever booster vaccination. This chain links TRBV19 with TRBJ2-2, with D possibly TRBD1 on 8 matching bases. This sequence was found in a man aged 18 to 29 who received the YFV17D yellow fever vaccine. DNA for the CDR3: TGTGCCAGTAGAACAGGGGGGGCCTCTGGGAACACCGGGGAGCTGTTTTTT. Protein sequence: CASRTGGASGNTGELFF.